This T cell receptor (beta chain) was recorded in a study of technical replicates of blood from a few donors. Generated by immunoSEQ multiplex PCR, the TCRdb table keeps only in-frame clones and is missing some. Of about 72,000 clones listed, 95% to 96% were seen once; the top ten hold about 0.25%. Germline-derived CDR1 and CDR2 are LNHNV and YYDKDF (reference sequence). This CDR3 comprises 16 residues. V was cut by 1 base and J by 2 bases, with 11 bases left in between. The sequenced material came from T cells isolated from PBMCs. This chain joins TRBV15 and TRBJ2-2; possible D gene TRBD1, 5 bases. This TCR derives from a human donor in good health. The CDR3 region has the DNA TGTGCCACCAGCAGAGCCAGGGCGACCAACACCGGGGAGCTGTTTTTT. This codes for CATSRARATNTGELFF.